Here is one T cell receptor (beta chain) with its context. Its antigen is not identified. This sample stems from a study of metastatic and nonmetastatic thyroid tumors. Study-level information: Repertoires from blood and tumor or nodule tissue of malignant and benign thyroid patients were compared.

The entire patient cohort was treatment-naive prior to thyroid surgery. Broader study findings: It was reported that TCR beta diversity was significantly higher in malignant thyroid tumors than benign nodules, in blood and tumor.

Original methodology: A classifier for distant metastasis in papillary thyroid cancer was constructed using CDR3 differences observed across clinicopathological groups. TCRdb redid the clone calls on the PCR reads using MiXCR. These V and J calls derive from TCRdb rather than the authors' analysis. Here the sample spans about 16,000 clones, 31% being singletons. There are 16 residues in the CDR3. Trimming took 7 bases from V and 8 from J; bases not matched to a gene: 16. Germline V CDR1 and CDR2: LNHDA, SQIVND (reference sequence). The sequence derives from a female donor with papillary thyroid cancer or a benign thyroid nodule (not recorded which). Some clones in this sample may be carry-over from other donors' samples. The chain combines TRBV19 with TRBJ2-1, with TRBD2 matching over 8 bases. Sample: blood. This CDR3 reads CASTKLGSGSNYEQFF. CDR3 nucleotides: TGTGCCAGTACCAAATTAGGGAGCGGGAGTAACTATGAGCAGTTCTTC.